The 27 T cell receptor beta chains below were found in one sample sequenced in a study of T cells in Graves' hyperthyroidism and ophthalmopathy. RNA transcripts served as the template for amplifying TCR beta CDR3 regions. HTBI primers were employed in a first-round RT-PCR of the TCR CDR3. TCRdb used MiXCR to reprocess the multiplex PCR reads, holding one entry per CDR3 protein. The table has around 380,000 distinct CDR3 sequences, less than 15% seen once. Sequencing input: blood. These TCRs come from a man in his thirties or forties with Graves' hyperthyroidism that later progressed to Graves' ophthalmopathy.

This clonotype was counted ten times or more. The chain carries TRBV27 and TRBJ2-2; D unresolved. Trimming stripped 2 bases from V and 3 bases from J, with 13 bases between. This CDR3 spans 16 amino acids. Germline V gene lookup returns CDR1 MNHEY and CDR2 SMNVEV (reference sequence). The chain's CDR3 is CASSLGVGKDTGELFF. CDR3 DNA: TGTGCCAGCAGTTTAGGTGTAGGGAAGGACACCGGGGAGCTGTTTTTT.

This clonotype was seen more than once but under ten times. The CDR3 DNA is TGTGCCAGCAGCGGGGGGTCCGTAGATACGCAGTATTTT. Protein sequence: CASSGGSVDTQYF. The chain recombines TRBV6-1 with TRBJ2-3; TRBD2 matches 7 bases. CDR1 is MNHNS, CDR2 SASEGT, per germline. The CDR3 covers 13 residues. V shed 6 bases and J 5 bases; nucleotides not matched to a gene: 5.

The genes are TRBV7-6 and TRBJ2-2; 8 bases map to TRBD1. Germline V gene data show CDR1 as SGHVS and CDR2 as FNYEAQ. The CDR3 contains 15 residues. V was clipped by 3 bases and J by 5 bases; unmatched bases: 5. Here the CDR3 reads CASSLTGEATGELFF. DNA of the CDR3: TGTGCCAGCAGCTTGACAGGGGAGGCGACCGGGGAGCTGTTTTTT.

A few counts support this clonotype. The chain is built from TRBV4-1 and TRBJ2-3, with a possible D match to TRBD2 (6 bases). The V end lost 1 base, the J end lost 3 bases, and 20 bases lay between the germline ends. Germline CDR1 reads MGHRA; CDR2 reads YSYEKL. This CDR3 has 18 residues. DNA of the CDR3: TGCGCCAGCAGCCAAGGGCCCCAACAGCCCGCGGGGACAGATACGCAGTATTTT. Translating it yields CASSQGPQQPAGTDTQYF.

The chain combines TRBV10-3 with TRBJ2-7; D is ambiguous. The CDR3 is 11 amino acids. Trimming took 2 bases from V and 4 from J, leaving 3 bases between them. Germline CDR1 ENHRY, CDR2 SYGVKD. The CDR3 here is CAISEGYEQYF. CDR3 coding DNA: TGTGCCATCAGTGAGGGGTACGAGCAGTACTTC.

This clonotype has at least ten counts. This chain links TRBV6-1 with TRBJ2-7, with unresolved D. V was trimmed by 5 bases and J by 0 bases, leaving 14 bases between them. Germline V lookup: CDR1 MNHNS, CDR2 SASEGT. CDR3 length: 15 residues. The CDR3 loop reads CASSFGSPSSYEQYF. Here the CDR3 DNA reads TGTGCCAGCAGTTTCGGCAGCCCGAGCTCCTACGAGCAGTACTTC.

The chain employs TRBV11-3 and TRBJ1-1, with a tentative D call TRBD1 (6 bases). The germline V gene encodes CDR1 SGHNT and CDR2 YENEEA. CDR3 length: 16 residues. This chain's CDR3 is CVGSPRTDLMNTEAFF. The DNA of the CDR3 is TGTGTCGGCAGCCCGCGGACAGACCTCATGAACACTGAAGCTTTCTTT.

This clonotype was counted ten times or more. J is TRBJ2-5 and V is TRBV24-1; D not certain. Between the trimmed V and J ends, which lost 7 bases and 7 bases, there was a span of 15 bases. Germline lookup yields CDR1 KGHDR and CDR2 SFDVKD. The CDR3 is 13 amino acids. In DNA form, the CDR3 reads TGTGCCACCAGCCAAAGGGCTCTTGGGACCCAGTACTTC. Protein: CATSQRALGTQYF.

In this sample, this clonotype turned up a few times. The CDR3 reads CASSQDPRLGDNYGYTF. The CDR3 DNA sequence: TGTGCCAGCAGCCAAGACCCCCGTCTGGGGGATAACTATGGCTACACCTTC. The V gene is TRBV3-1, the J gene TRBJ1-2; a possible D gene is TRBD1 (5 bases). Germline CDR1 and CDR2: LGHDT and YNNKEL (reference sequence). This CDR3 contains 17 residues. V gave up 0 bases and J gave up 1 base, with 15 bases separating them.

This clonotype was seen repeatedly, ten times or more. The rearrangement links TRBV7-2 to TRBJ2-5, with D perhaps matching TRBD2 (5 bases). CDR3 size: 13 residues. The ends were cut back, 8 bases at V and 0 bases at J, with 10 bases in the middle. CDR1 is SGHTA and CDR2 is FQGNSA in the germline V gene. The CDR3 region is CASLSANQETQYF. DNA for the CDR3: TGTGCCAGCCTTAGCGCCAACCAAGAGACCCAGTACTTC.

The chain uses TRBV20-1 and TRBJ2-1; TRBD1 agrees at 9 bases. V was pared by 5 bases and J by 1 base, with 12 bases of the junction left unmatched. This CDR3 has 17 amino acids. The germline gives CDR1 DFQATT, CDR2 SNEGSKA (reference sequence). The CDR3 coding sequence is TGCAGTGCTGGGGGACAGGGCGAATCTGCTTCCTACAATGAGCAGTTCTTC. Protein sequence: CSAGGQGESASYNEQFF.

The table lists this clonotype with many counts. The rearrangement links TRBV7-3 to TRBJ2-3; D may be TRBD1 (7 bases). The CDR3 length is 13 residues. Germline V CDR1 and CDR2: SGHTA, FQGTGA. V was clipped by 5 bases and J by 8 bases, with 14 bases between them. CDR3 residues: CASSAAGQPTQYF. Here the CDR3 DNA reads TGTGCCAGCAGCGCCGCGGGACAGCCTACGCAGTATTTT.

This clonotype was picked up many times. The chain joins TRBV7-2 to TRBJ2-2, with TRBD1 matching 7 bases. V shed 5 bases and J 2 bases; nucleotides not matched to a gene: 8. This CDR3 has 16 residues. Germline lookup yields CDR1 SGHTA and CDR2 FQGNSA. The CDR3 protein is CASSQLGQVNTGELFF. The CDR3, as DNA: TGTGCCAGCAGCCAACTTGGACAGGTTAACACCGGGGAGCTGTTTTTT.

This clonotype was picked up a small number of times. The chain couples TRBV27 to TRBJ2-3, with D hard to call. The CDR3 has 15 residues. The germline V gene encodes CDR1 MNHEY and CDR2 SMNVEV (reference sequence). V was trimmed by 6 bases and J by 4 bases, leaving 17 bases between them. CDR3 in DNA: TGTGCCAGCAGCTTCTCGCGAGTCCTCCCAGATACGCAGTATTTT. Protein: CASSFSRVLPDTQYF.

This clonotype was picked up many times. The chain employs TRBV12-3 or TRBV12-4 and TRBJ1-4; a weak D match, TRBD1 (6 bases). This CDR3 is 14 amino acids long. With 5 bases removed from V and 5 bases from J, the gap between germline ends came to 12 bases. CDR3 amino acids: CASSDTGPNEKLFF. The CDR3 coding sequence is TGTGCCAGCAGTGACACAGGGCCGAATGAAAAACTGTTTTTT.

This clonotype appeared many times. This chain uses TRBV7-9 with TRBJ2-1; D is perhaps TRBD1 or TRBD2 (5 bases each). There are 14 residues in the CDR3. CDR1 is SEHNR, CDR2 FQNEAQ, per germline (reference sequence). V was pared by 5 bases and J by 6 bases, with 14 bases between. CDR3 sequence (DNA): TGTGCCAGCAGCCTCTATGGGGGTTCCAATGAGCAGTTCTTC. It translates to CASSLYGGSNEQFF.

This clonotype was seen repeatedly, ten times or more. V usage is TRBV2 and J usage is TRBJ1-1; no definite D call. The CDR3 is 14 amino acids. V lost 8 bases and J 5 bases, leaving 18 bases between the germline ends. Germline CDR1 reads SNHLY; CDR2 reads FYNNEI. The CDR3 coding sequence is TGTGCCAGCCGGAACCTAGCGGGGAGGACTGAAGCTTTCTTT. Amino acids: CASRNLAGRTEAFF.

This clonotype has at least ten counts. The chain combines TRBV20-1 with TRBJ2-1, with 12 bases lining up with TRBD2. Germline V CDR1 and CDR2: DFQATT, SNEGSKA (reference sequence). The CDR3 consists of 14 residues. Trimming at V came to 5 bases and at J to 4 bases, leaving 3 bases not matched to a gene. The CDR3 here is CSASTSGGYNEQFF. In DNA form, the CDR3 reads TGCAGTGCTTCTACTAGCGGGGGGTACAATGAGCAGTTCTTC.

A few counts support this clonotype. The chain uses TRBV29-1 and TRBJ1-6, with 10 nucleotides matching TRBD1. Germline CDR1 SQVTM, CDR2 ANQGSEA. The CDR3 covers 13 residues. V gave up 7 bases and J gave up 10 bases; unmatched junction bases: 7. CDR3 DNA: TGCAGCGCCCTGGGACAGGGGAAATCACCCCTCCACTTT. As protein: CSALGQGKSPLHF.

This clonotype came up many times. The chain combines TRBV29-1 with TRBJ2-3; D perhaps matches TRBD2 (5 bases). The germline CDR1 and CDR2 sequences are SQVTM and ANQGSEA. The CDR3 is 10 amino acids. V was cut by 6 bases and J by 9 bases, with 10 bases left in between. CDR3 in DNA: TGCAGCGTCAACCCGGGAACGCAGTATTTT. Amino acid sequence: CSVNPGTQYF.

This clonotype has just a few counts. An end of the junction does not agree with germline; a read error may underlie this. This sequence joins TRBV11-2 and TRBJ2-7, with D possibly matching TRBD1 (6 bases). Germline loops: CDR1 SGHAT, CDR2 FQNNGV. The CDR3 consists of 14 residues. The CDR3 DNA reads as TGTGCCAGCAGCTTATTTCCAAAGGAACCGGGACACCGATTC. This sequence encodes CASSLFPKEPGHRF.

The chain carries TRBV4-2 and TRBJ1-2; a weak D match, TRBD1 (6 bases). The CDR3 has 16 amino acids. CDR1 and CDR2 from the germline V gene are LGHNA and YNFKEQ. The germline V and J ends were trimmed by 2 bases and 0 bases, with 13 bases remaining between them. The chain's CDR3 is CASSQTPRDTNYGYTF. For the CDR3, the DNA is TGTGCCAGCAGCCAAACACCGAGGGACACTAACTATGGCTACACCTTC.

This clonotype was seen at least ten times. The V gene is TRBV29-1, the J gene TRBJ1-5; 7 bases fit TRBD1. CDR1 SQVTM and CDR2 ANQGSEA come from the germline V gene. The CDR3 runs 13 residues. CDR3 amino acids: CRAGGESNQPQHF. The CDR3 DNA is TGCAGAGCAGGGGGTGAGAGCAATCAGCCCCAGCATTTT.

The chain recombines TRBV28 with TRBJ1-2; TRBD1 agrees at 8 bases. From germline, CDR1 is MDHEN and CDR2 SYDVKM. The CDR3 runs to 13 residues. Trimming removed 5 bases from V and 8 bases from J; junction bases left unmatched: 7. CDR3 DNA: TGTGCCAGCAGTCCTACCGGGACAGGCGGCTACACCTTC. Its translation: CASSPTGTGGYTF.

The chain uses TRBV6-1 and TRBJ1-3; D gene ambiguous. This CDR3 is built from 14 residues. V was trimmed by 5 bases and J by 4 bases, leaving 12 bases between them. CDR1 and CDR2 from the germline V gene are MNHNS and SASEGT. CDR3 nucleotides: TGTGCCAGCAGTCAGCCTTTCGAGGGAAACACCATATATTTT. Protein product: CASSQPFEGNTIYF.

The CDR3 DNA reads TGCAGCGTGGAGGACATCACCTCCACAGATACGCAGTATTTT. Translating gives CSVEDITSTDTQYF. The chain recombines TRBV29-1 with TRBJ2-3; tentatively, D is TRBD1 or TRBD2 (5 bases each). The CDR3 is 14 residues long. Germline-derived CDR1 and CDR2 are SQVTM and ANQGSEA. V lost 6 bases to trimming and J lost 2 bases, with 15 bases between them.

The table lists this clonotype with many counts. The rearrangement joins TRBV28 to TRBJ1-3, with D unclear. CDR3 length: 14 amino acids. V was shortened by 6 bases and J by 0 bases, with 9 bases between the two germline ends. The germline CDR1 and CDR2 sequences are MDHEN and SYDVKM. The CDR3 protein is CASRRTPSGNTIYF. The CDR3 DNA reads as TGTGCCAGCAGGCGTACCCCCTCTGGAAACACCATATATTTT.